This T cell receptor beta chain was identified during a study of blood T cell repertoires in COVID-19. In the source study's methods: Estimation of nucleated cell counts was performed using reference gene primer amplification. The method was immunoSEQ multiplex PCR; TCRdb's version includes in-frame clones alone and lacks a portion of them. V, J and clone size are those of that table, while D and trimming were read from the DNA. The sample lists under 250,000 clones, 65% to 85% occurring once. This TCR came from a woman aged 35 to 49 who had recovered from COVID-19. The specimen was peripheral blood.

The CDR3 here is CASTRGGQGIRDYGYTF. The DNA of the CDR3 is TGTGCCAGCACTCGTGGGGGACAGGGGATAAGGGACTATGGCTACACCTTC. J is TRBJ1-2 and V is TRBV9, with 10 bases that match TRBD1. Germline assignment: CDR1 SGDLS and CDR2 YYNGEE. The CDR3 is 17 amino acids. V gave up 6 bases and J gave up 3 bases; unmatched junction bases: 14.